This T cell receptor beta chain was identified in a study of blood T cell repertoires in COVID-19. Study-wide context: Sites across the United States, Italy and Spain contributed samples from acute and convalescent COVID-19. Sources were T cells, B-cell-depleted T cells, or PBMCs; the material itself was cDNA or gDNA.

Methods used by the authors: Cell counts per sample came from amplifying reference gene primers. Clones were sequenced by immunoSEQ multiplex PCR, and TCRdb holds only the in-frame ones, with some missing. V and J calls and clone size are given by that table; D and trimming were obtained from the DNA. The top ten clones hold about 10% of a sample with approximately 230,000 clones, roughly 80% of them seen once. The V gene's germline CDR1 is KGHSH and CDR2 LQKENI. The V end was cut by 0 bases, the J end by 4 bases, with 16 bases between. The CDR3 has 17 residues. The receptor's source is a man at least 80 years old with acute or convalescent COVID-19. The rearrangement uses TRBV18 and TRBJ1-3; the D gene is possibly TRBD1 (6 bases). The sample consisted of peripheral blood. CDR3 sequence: CASSPPYPGAQGNTIYF. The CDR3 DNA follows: TGTGCCAGCTCACCACCATACCCAGGGGCGCAGGGAAACACCATATATTTT. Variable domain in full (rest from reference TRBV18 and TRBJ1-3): NAGVMQNPRHLVRRRGQEARLRCSPMKGHSHVYWYRQLPEEGLKFMVYLQKENIIDESGMPKERFSAEFPKEGPSILRIQQVVRGDSAAYFCASSPPYPGAQGNTIYFGEGSWLTVV.